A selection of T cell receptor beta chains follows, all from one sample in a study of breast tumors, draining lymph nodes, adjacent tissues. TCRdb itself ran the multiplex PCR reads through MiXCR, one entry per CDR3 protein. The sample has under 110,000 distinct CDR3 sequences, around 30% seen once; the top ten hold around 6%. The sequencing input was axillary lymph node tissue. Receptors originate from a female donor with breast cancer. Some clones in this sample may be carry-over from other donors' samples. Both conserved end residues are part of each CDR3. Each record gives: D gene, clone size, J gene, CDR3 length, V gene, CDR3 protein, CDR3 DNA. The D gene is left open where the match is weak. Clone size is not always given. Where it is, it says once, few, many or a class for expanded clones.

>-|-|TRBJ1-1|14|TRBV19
CASRYPLADTEAFF
TGTGCCAGTAGATACCCTTTGGCGGACACTGAAGCTTTCTTT
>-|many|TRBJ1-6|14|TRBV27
CASSLLYRGSPLHF
TGTGCCAGCAGTTTATTGTATCGGGGTTCACCCCTCCACTTT
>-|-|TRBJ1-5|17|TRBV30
CAWSVGSRVYSNQPQHF
TGTGCCTGGAGTGTAGGCTCCAGGGTATATAGCAATCAGCCCCAGCATTTT
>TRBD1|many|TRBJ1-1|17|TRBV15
CATSREGTGAWNTEAFF
TGTGCCACCAGCAGAGAGGGTACAGGGGCCTGGAACACTGAAGCTTTCTTT
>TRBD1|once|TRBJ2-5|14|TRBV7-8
CASRGTGSQETQYF
TGTGCCAGCAGGGGGACAGGGTCACAAGAGACCCAGTACTTC
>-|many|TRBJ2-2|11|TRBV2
CASWGSGELFF
TGTGCCAGCTGGGGGAGCGGGGAGCTGTTTTTT
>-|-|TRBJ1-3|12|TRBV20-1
CSARQYGNAIYF
TGCAGTGCTCGACAGTATGGAAACGCCATATATTTT
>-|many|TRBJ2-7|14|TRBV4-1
CASSHPLGAYEQYF
TGCGCCAGCAGCCATCCCCTGGGTGCCTACGAGCAGTACTTC
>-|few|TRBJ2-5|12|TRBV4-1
CASSLGQEAQYF
TGCGCCAGCAGCTTGGGGCAAGAGGCCCAGTACTTC
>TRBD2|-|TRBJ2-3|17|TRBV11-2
CASSPRYGTSVTDTQYF
TGTGCCAGCAGCCCCCGCTACGGGACTAGCGTCACAGATACGCAGTATTTT
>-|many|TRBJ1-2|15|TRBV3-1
CASSQESRDIFGYTF
TGTGCCAGCAGCCAAGAGTCCCGGGACATTTTTGGCTACACCTTC
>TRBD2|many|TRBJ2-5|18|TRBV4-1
CASSQGAMGGGAGETQYF
TGCGCCAGCAGCCAAGGGGCTATGGGCGGGGGGGCCGGGGAGACCCAGTACTTC
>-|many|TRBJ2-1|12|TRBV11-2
CASSLRGAEQFF
TGTGCCAGCAGCCTACGGGGGGCGGAGCAGTTCTTC
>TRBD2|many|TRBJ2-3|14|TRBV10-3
CAMSTSGGTDTQYF
TGTGCCATGTCGACTAGCGGGGGCACAGATACGCAGTATTTT
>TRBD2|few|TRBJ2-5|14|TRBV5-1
CASSRGDAGDTQYF
TGCGCCAGCTCTAGGGGAGACGCGGGGGACACCCAGTACTTC
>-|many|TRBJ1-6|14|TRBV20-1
CSARPQGIHSPLHF
TGCAGTGCTAGACCCCAGGGGATCCATTCACCCCTCCACTTT
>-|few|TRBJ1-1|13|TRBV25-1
CASSESENTEAFF
TGTGCCAGCAGTGAATCGGAAAACACTGAAGCTTTCTTT
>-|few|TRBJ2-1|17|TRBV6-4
CASSAPGRPNSYNEQFF
TGTGCCAGCAGTGCTCCGGGACGCCCGAACTCCTACAATGAGCAGTTCTTC
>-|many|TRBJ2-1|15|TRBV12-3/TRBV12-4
CASSSPGRSYNEQFF
TGTGCCAGCAGTTCCCCGGGACGGTCCTACAATGAGCAGTTCTTC
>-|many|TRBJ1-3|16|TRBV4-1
CASSQSGAFSGNTIYF
TGCGCCAGCAGCCAAAGCGGGGCCTTCTCTGGAAACACCATATATTTT
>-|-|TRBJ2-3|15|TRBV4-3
CASSQGGRATDTQYF
TGCGCCAGCAGCCAAGGTGGCAGGGCGACAGATACGCAGTATTTT
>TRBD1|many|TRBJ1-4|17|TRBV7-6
CASSLGDRGPTNEKLFF
TGTGCCAGCAGCTTAGGTGACAGGGGGCCGACTAATGAAAAACTGTTTTTT
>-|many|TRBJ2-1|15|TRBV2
CASSDGTEIYNEQFF
TGTGCCAGCAGTGATGGGACGGAGATTTACAATGAGCAGTTCTTC
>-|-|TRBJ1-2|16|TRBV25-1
CASSAPDSFLNYGYTF
TGTGCCAGCAGTGCTCCGGACAGTTTCCTCAACTATGGCTACACCTTC
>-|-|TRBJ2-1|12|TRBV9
CASSGEGNEQFF
TGTGCCAGCAGCGGGGAAGGCAATGAGCAGTTCTTC
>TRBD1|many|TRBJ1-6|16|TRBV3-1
CASSPTGREVNSPLHF
TGTGCCAGCAGCCCGACAGGGAGGGAGGTTAATTCACCCCTCCACTTT
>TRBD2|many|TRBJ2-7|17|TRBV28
CASSPGGSGRAAYEQYF
TGTGCCAGCAGTCCTGGCGGGAGCGGGAGGGCCGCGTACGAGCAGTACTTC
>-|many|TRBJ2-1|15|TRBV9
CASSAGGLSYNEQFF
TGTGCCAGCAGCGCCGGGGGCCTCTCCTACAATGAGCAGTTCTTC